This TCR beta chain was profiled in a study of cytomegalovirus exposure and HLA in healthy donors. Study outcomes and limitations: Some public TCRs appeared in many individuals, while most sequences were rare.

This CDR3 has 15 amino acids. V was clipped by 1 base and J by 0 bases, with 9 bases between them. Looked up from germline, CDR1 is LNHNV and CDR2 is YYDKDF (reference sequence). On this clone itself: Its target is not known.

60 Vbeta and 13 Jbeta primers were used in PCR. The repertoire was sequenced with immunoSEQ multiplex PCR; TCRdb's copy has only in-frame clones and lacks some. This listing includes about 210,000 clones. The clonotype comes from a woman between 25 and 40 years old in good health and CMV-seropositive. The sequenced sample consisted of PBMCs. The chain employs TRBV15 and TRBJ1-2; weak D call: TRBD1 (5 bases). CDR3 DNA: TGTGCCACCAGCAGAGGGCGGGGCTCTAACTATGGCTACACCTTC. Its protein is CATSRGRGSNYGYTF.